The clone carrying this T cell receptor beta chain was recorded a few times. Clones were read by immunoSEQ multiplex PCR, and TCRdb kept only the in-frame ones, dropping some. Of about 120,000 clones listed, roughly 88% are singletons. The CDR3 runs 13 residues. Trimming shortened V by 4 bases and J by 4 bases, and 8 bases separated the two germline ends. Germline CDR1 is SGDLS and CDR2 is YYNGEE. The source of the sample is a study of T cell responses to AZD1222 COVID-19 vaccine. The source is an adult in good health. The starting material was peripheral blood, obtained on day 0 of AZD1222 vaccination. The rearrangement uses TRBV9 and TRBJ2-2; the D is unclear. Written as DNA, the CDR3 is TGTGCCAGCAGCCCAGGTAGCACCGGGGAGCTGTTTTTT. Protein product: CASSPGSTGELFF.